These 11 T cell receptor beta chains share one sample of origin, sequenced in a study of cytomegalovirus exposure and HLA in healthy donors (dated by TCRdb to 2015 to 2018). The receptor library was made with the immunoSEQ multiplex PCR assay. A mixture of 60 forward primers for TCR Vbeta segments and 13 reverse primers for TCR Jbeta segments was used in the multiplex PCR. Imported from immuneACCESS, the table was reduced by TCRdb to in-frame sequences with V and J called. These copies leave out some clones; in studies compared against another copy, an unresolved V gene accounts for under half, and the cause of the remainder is not known. The table for this sample shows tens of thousands of clones. The leading ten clones occupy under 4% of the sample. The sample comprised PBMCs. These receptors came from a female donor in good health and CMV-seropositive.

This sequence joins TRBV7-2 and TRBJ2-3; 10 bases match TRBD1. Germline V gene data show CDR1 as SGHTA and CDR2 as FQGNSA. The CDR3 is made up of 16 amino acids. After removal of 2 bases from V and 4 bases from J, the junction contained 6 bases not matched to a gene. Here the CDR3 DNA reads TGTGCCAGCAGCTTAACCGGGACAGGGGATGCAGATACGCAGTATTTT. It is translated as CASSLTGTGDADTQYF. The variable domain in full, completed from reference TRBV7-2 and TRBJ2-3, reads GAGVSQSPSNKVTEKGKDVELRCDPISGHTALYWYRQSLGQGLEFLIYFQGNSAPDKSGLPSDRFSAERTGGSVSTLTIQRTQQEDSAVYLCASSLTGTGDADTQYFGPGTRLTVL.

The genes are TRBV11-1 and TRBJ2-7; 7 bases are shared with TRBD1. Germline CDR1 reads SGHAT; CDR2 reads FQDESV (reference sequence). V shed 2 bases and J 2 bases; nucleotides not matched to a gene: 6. The CDR3 totals 15 residues. The CDR3 reads CASSLQTGVAYEQYF. CDR3 coding DNA: TGTGCCAGCAGCTTACAAACAGGGGTAGCCTACGAGCAGTACTTC.

The V call is TRBV7-9, the J call TRBJ1-4; unclear D gene. The CDR3 runs to 14 residues. V lost 2 bases to trimming and J lost 0 bases, with 4 bases between them. CDR1 SEHNR and CDR2 FQNEAQ come from the germline V gene (reference sequence). The CDR3 DNA follows: TGTGCCAGCAGCTTACAGGCAACTAATGAAAAACTGTTTTTT. Encoded protein: CASSLQATNEKLFF. Drawing the rest from reference TRBV7-9 and TRBJ1-4, the complete variable domain is DTGVSQNPRHKITKRGQNVTFRCDPISEHNRLYWYRQTLGQGPEFLTYFQNEAQLEKSRLLSDRFSAERPKGSFSTLEIQRTEQGDSAMYLCASSLQATNEKLFFGSGTQLSVL.

The V and J genes are TRBV18 and TRBJ1-2; 9 positions agree with TRBD1. The CDR3 loop spans 13 amino acids. V shed 3 bases and J 10 bases; nucleotides not matched to a gene: 6. CDR1 is KGHSH, CDR2 LQKENI, per germline. CDR3 nucleotides: TGTGCCAGCTCACCCGGGACAGGGACTGACTACACCTTC. It is translated as CASSPGTGTDYTF.

The chain is built from TRBV2 and TRBJ1-2, with D perhaps TRBD1 (5 bases). The ends were cut back, 5 bases at V and 7 bases at J, with 11 bases in the middle. The germline gives CDR1 SNHLY, CDR2 FYNNEI. This CDR3 is 12 amino acids long. The CDR3: CASSLQGSGYTF. The CDR3 DNA follows: TGTGCCAGCAGTCTTCAGGGTAGTGGCTACACCTTC.

The chain has TRBV2 and TRBJ1-2; no clear D. The CDR3 loop spans 13 amino acids. Trimming pared 6 bases from V and 6 bases from J, leaving 14 bases between. Germline V gene data show CDR1 as SNHLY and CDR2 as FYNNEI. The CDR3 nucleotides read TGTGCCAGCAGCCTAGGGAGGGTTGATGGCTACACCTTC. This gives the protein CASSLGRVDGYTF.

A note on this clone: At one of its ends the junction is not consistent with the germline gene, which may arise from a read error. This sequence joins TRBV19 and TRBJ2-7; weak D call: TRBD1 (5 bases). The CDR3 has 14 residues. Looked up from germline, CDR1 is LNHDA and CDR2 is SQIVND (reference sequence). The CDR3 loop reads CASSTHPDSYEQYF. The DNA of the CDR3 is TGTGCCAGCAGTACCCACCCCGACAGCTACGAGCAGTACTTC.

This chain links TRBV4-2 with TRBJ2-7; 7 bases agree with TRBD2. The CDR3 consists of 13 residues. The V and J ends lost 1 base and 5 bases, in that order; junction bases with no gene match: 2. Germline V CDR1 and CDR2: LGHNA, YNFKEQ. CDR3 bases: TGTGCCAGCAGCCAAGTCGGGGGGAACGAGCAGTACTTC. Its protein is CASSQVGGNEQYF.

As DNA, the CDR3 is TGTGCCAGCAGTTACCAACATGGGAACACTGAAGCTTTCTTT. Amino acid sequence: CASSYQHGNTEAFF. The J gene is TRBJ1-1, the V gene TRBV6-5, with D unresolved. The CDR3 totals 14 residues. Per the germline V gene, CDR1 is MNHEY and CDR2 is SVGAGI. Between the trimmed V and J ends, which lost 2 bases and 1 base, there was a span of 8 bases.

This chain links TRBV4-1 with TRBJ2-7, with 8 nucleotides matching TRBD1. The J segment lost 5 bases and the V segment lost 4 bases, leaving 10 bases of the junction unmatched. The V gene's germline CDR1 is MGHRA and CDR2 YSYEKL. CDR3 length: 15 amino acids. CDR3 protein: CASSRPGTGRNEQYF. DNA for the CDR3: TGCGCCAGCAGCCGCCCCGGGACAGGTCGGAACGAGCAGTACTTC.

The CDR3 loop is CASSLRGVGTDTQYF. The CDR3 nucleotides are TGTGCCAGCAGCTTACGGGGGGTGGGCACAGATACGCAGTATTTT. This chain joins TRBV7-2 and TRBJ2-3; TRBD2 aligns across 7 bases. J lost 1 base, V lost 2 bases, and 3 bases had no gene match. The CDR3 consists of 15 residues. Germline V gene lookup returns CDR1 SGHTA and CDR2 FQGNSA. Full variable domain (missing parts from reference TRBV7-2 and TRBJ2-3): GAGVSQSPSNKVTEKGKDVELRCDPISGHTALYWYRQSLGQGLEFLIYFQGNSAPDKSGLPSDRFSAERTGGSVSTLTIQRTQQEDSAVYLCASSLRGVGTDTQYFGPGTRLTVL.